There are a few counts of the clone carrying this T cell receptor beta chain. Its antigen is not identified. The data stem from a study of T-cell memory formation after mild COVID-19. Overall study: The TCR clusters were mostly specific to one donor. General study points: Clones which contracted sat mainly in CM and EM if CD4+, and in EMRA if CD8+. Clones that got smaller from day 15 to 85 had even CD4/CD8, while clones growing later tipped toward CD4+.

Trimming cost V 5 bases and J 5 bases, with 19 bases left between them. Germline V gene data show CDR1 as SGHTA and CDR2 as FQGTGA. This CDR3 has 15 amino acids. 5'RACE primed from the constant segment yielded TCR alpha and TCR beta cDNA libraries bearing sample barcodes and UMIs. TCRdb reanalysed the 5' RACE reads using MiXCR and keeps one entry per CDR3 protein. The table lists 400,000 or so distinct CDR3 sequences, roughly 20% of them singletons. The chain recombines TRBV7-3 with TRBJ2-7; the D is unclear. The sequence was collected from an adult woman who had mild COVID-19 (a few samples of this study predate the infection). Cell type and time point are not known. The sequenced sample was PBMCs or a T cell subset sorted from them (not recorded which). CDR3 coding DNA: TGTGCCAGCAGCCCCCTGATGGGCGGACGGGACGAGCAGTACTTC. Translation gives CASSPLMGGRDEQYF.